This is a list of T cell receptor beta chains from one sample in a study of T cell responses to AZD1222 COVID-19 vaccine. Clones were read by immunoSEQ multiplex PCR, and TCRdb kept only the in-frame ones, dropping some. The profile covers approximately 140,000 clones, with around 89% appearing a single time and under 3.5% taken by the ten largest. Material: peripheral blood, obtained on day 0 of AZD1222 vaccination. Receptor source: an adult in good health. Both conserved end residues are part of each CDR3. Fields, in order: D gene, V gene, clone size, J gene, CDR3 DNA, CDR3 protein. D genes are given only for firm matches. Part of the rows lack a size; the others show once, few, many or a class for expanded clones.

.	TRBV15	.	TRBJ2-7	TGTGCCACCAGCCTGGGGAGAGATTCCTCCTACGAGCAGTACTTC	CATSLGRDSSYEQYF
TRBD1	TRBV7-7	.	TRBJ2-2	TGTGCTAGCAGCCGCCTAGGACAGGGTGGCGCCGGGGAGCTGTTTTTT	CASSRLGQGGAGELFF
.	TRBV5-1	.	TRBJ2-1	TGCGCCAGCAGCTTGGACGGGGGCAGTAACAATGAGCAGTTCTTC	CASSLDGGSNNEQFF
TRBD2	TRBV28	.	TRBJ2-7	TGTGCCAGCAGCCTGACTAGCGGGAGTTACCTCTACAAGCAGTACTTC	CASSLTSGSYLYKQYF
TRBD1	TRBV5-1	.	TRBJ1-2	TGCGCCAGCAGCTTGGGGGGACAGATCTATGGCTACACCTTC	CASSLGGQIYGYTF
.	TRBV6-2/TRBV6-3	.	TRBJ2-7	TGTGCCAGCAGTTACCCGAGGGCCACCTACGAGCAGTACTTC	CASSYPRATYEQYF
.	TRBV7-2	.	TRBJ2-7	TGTGCCAGCAGCAGAGGGGGGGGTAACTCCTACGAGCAGTACTTC	CASSRGGGNSYEQYF
.	TRBV28	.	TRBJ1-4	TGTGCCAGCACCGTCGGAGATGAGGGCGAAAAACTGTTTTTT	CASTVGDEGEKLFF
.	TRBV7-2	.	TRBJ1-2	TGTGCCAGCAGCTTAGGCGGGACGGGAGCTAACTATGGCTACACCTTC	CASSLGGTGANYGYTF
.	TRBV15	.	TRBJ2-7	TGTGCCACCAGCAGAGGATACGACTTTGCCTACGAGCAGTACTTC	CATSRGYDFAYEQYF
TRBD1	TRBV4-3	.	TRBJ1-4	TGCGCCAGCAGCCCAGGGACAGGGGGCTCAACTAATGAAAAACTGTTTTTT	CASSPGTGGSTNEKLFF
TRBD1	TRBV19	.	TRBJ1-5	TGTGCCAGTAGTAGAGGGGGCAAGACCCAGCATTTT	CASSRGGKTQHF
.	TRBV7-2	.	TRBJ2-2	TGTGCCAGCAGCTTAGAGTACTCGGTAAACACCGGGGAGCTGTTTTTT	CASSLEYSVNTGELFF
TRBD1	TRBV7-9	once	TRBJ2-3	TGTGCCAGCAGCCCGCCGACAGGGGACCTCACAGATACGCAGTATTTT	CASSPPTGDLTDTQYF
.	TRBV18	.	TRBJ1-1	TGTGCCAGCTCGTCAGGGTGGAGGAACACTGAAGCTTTCTTT	CASSSGWRNTEAFF
.	TRBV6-6	.	TRBJ2-2	TGTGCCAGCAGTCCACAGGGGAACACCGGGGAGCTGTTTTTT	CASSPQGNTGELFF
TRBD1	TRBV13	.	TRBJ2-7	TGTGCCAGCAGCTTCGCGGGACAGGGCTCCTACGAGCAGTACTTC	CASSFAGQGSYEQYF
.	TRBV28	.	TRBJ2-3	TGTGCCAGCAGTTTATATCCCCAGTGGAGCACAGATACGCAGTATTTT	CASSLYPQWSTDTQYF
.	TRBV30	.	TRBJ2-6	TGTGCCTGGAAGACACGCTCTGGGGCCAACGTCCTGACTTTC	CAWKTRSGANVLTF
TRBD1	TRBV10-3	.	TRBJ2-3	TGTGCCATCAATGCTGGACAGGGTACAGATACGCAGTATTTT	CAINAGQGTDTQYF
TRBD2	TRBV4-3	.	TRBJ2-3	TGCGCCAGCAGCCCCTGGGCTTTAGCGGGGGCTAGCACAGATACGCAGTATTTT	CASSPWALAGASTDTQYF
.	TRBV7-2	.	TRBJ2-3	TGTGCCAGCAGCTTTTTTTCAGCGGTCACAGATACGCAGTATTTT	CASSFFSAVTDTQYF
.	TRBV7-2	.	TRBJ2-2	TGTGCCAGCAGCTTAAAGCGGACGGTGAACACCGGGGAGCTGTTTTTT	CASSLKRTVNTGELFF
TRBD1	TRBV24-1	.	TRBJ2-1	TGTGCCACCAGTGATCCAACCGGGACAGGGGCCAATGAGCAGTTCTTC	CATSDPTGTGANEQFF
.	TRBV12-3/TRBV12-4	once	TRBJ1-1	TGTGCCGGTGCAGGGGAACCGAACACTGAAGCTTTCTTT	CAGAGEPNTEAFF
.	TRBV7-3	.	TRBJ2-3	TGTGCCAGCAGCTTAGGCGGAAGCCCAGATACGCAGTATTTT	CASSLGGSPDTQYF